One sample yielded the 22 T cell receptor beta chains listed below, sequenced in a study of STAT5B mutations in CD4+ large granular lymphocyte leukemia. Measured with immunoSEQ multiplex PCR; TCRdb has only the in-frame clones, and not every one. The top ten clones hold 2% to 3% of a sample with fewer than 40,000 clones, roughly 82% of them seen once. Sequencing was performed on CD4+ T cells from blood buffy coats. These receptors all come from a human donor in good health.

This chain joins TRBV5-1 and TRBJ1-1, with D uncertain. Trimming stripped 4 bases from V and 0 bases from J, with 7 bases between. The CDR3 length is 13 residues. Germline lookup yields CDR1 SGHRS and CDR2 YFSETQ. The CDR3 bases are TGCGCCAGCAGCCCCCAGGTGAACACTGAAGCTTTCTTT. This sequence encodes CASSPQVNTEAFF.

This clone appeared a few times. The rearrangement links TRBV7-9 to TRBJ2-1; D gene ambiguous. The CDR3 totals 14 residues. Per germline, CDR1 SEHNR and CDR2 FQNEAQ (reference sequence). V was cut by 0 bases and J by 2 bases, with 5 bases left in between. The DNA of the CDR3 is TGTGCCAGCAGCTTAGCTTTAGCCTACAATGAGCAGTTCTTC. Translating gives CASSLALAYNEQFF.

The V gene is TRBV19, the J gene TRBJ2-1; TRBD1 matches at 9 bases. CDR3 length: 18 amino acids. V dropped 3 bases and J dropped 5; count of bases not matched to a gene: 14. CDR1 and CDR2 from the germline V gene are LNHDA and SQIVND (reference sequence). The CDR3 DNA follows: TGTGCCAGTAGTATGACCGAGCGACGGACAGGGGCCGACAATGAGCAGTTCTTC. The encoded protein is CASSMTERRTGADNEQFF.

The J gene is TRBJ2-1, the V gene TRBV19, with D possibly TRBD2 on 5 matching bases. V dropped 7 bases and J dropped 4 bases, with 11 bases sitting between them. The CDR3 contains 13 residues. Germline V gene data show CDR1 as LNHDA and CDR2 as SQIVND (reference sequence). CDR3 amino acids: CASINPGYNEQFF. Here the CDR3 DNA reads TGTGCCAGTATCAATCCGGGGTACAATGAGCAGTTCTTC.

The count of this clone is one. The V gene is TRBV9, the J gene TRBJ2-3; 7 positions match TRBD1. J gave up 3 bases and V 0 bases, and 4 bases lay outside the gene matches. The CDR3 covers 15 residues. CDR1 is SGDLS and CDR2 is YYNGEE in the germline V gene. CDR3 nucleotide sequence: TGTGCCAGCAGCGTAGATTCGACAGGGACAGATACGCAGTATTTT. It encodes CASSVDSTGTDTQYF.

The chain combines TRBV18 with TRBJ2-2; D is undetermined. The germline V gene has CDR1 KGHSH and CDR2 LQKENI. This CDR3 is 14 amino acids long. V shed 3 bases and J shed 1 base, with 6 bases lying between them. CDR3 amino acids: CASSPRLNTGELFF. DNA of the CDR3: TGTGCCAGCTCACCGAGACTGAACACCGGGGAGCTGTTTTTT.

The chain links TRBV2 to TRBJ2-6; D possibly corresponds to TRBD2 (6 bases). The CDR3 contains 15 residues. The germline gives CDR1 SNHLY, CDR2 FYNNEI. Trimming left V 7 bases short and J 1 base short, with 11 bases between. The CDR3 is CASKFGGSGANVLTF. In DNA form, the CDR3 reads TGTGCCAGCAAGTTTGGGGGGTCTGGGGCCAACGTCCTGACTTTC.

The V and J genes are TRBV25-1 and TRBJ2-5; 10 nucleotides match TRBD2. This CDR3 region has 16 residues. The V gene end was trimmed by 5 bases and the J gene end by 1 base; junction bases not matched to a gene: 7. CDR1 is MGHDK, CDR2 SYGVNS, per germline. The chain's CDR3 is CASSPGTSGAQETQYF. In nucleotides, the CDR3 is TGTGCCAGCAGTCCAGGTACTAGCGGGGCCCAAGAGACCCAGTACTTC.

This chain connects TRBV6-6 to TRBJ1-1, with D unclear. This CDR3 contains 12 residues. Trimming pared 5 bases from V and 1 base from J, leaving 5 bases between. Germline V gene sequence: CDR1 MNHNY, CDR2 SVGAGI (reference sequence). The CDR3 DNA follows: TGTGCCAGCAGTCGCCAGAACACTGAAGCTTTCTTT. Its protein product is CASSRQNTEAFF.

This chain links TRBV7-8 with TRBJ2-1; 7 bases map to TRBD2. The CDR3 totals 17 residues. Germline V gives CDR1 SGHVS, CDR2 FQNEAQ. Trimming removed 2 bases from V and 5 bases from J; junction bases left unmatched: 12. The CDR3 loop reads CASSLRVHGGGNNEQFF. Here the CDR3 DNA reads TGTGCCAGCAGCTTACGGGTCCACGGCGGGGGAAACAATGAGCAGTTCTTC.

This chain joins TRBV10-2 and TRBJ2-3; D possibly matches TRBD1 or TRBD2 (6 bases each). Trimming cost V 6 bases and J 4 bases, with 20 bases left between them. The CDR3 sequence is 16 residues long. Germline V gene data show CDR1 as WSHSY and CDR2 as SAAADI. This CDR3 reads CASRLGTPGTSDTQYF. CDR3 coding DNA: TGCGCCAGCAGACTCGGGACTCCGGGGACATCAGATACGCAGTATTTT.

This chain uses TRBV7-6 with TRBJ2-1, with D maybe TRBD1 (5 bases). The CDR3 spans 14 residues. The germline V and J ends were trimmed by 5 bases and 8 bases, with 16 bases remaining between them. Looked up from germline, CDR1 is SGHVS and CDR2 is FNYEAQ. CDR3 in DNA: TGTGCCAGCAGCCCATCAGGGCTAGTCGATGAGCAGTTCTTC. Translation: CASSPSGLVDEQFF.

This clone was counted between two and nine times. The rearrangement links TRBV27 to TRBJ1-1; D might be TRBD1 (6 bases). From germline, CDR1 is MNHEY and CDR2 SMNVEV (reference sequence). The length of the CDR3 is 16 residues. Trimming pared 3 bases from V and 1 base from J, leaving 15 bases between. The CDR3 region has the DNA TGTGCCAGCAGTTTTGGCCGGGGGCAATGGAACACTGAAGCTTTCTTT. It codes for CASSFGRGQWNTEAFF.

This sequence joins TRBV7-2 and TRBJ2-5; no firm D call. This CDR3 contains 13 residues. From germline, CDR1 is SGHTA and CDR2 FQGNSA. V was pared by 4 bases and J by 4 bases, with 10 bases between. DNA for the CDR3: TGTGCCAGCAGCTACGGTCGGGCAGAGACCCAGTACTTC. Translation gives CASSYGRAETQYF. Supplemented by reference TRBV7-2 and TRBJ2-5, the full variable domain reads GAGVSQSPSNKVTEKGKDVELRCDPISGHTALYWYRQSLGQGLEFLIYFQGNSAPDKSGLPSDRFSAERTGGSVSTLTIQRTQQEDSAVYLCASSYGRAETQYFGPGTRLLVL.

The chain joins TRBV19 to TRBJ2-7; TRBD1 agrees at 7 bases. The germline gives CDR1 LNHDA, CDR2 SQIVND (reference sequence). The CDR3 consists of 13 residues. Trimming at V came to 5 bases and at J to 6 bases, leaving 7 bases not matched to a gene. The CDR3 here is CASSPRDRPEQYF. In DNA, the CDR3 is TGTGCCAGTAGTCCCAGGGACAGACCCGAGCAGTACTTC.

The chain couples TRBV28 to TRBJ2-6; D is ambiguous. Germline V gene sequence: CDR1 MDHEN, CDR2 SYDVKM. V was clipped by 3 bases and J by 1 base, with 4 bases between them. The CDR3 runs to 14 residues. The CDR3 protein is CASSFSSGANVLTF. CDR3 coding DNA: TGTGCCAGCAGTTTTTCGTCTGGGGCCAACGTCCTGACTTTC.

The rearrangement links TRBV4-1 to TRBJ2-2; the match to TRBD1 covers 8 bases. Germline V gene data show CDR1 as MGHRA and CDR2 as YSYEKL. J gave up 3 bases and V 4 bases, and 7 bases lay outside the gene matches. The CDR3 runs to 16 residues. The CDR3 DNA is TGCGCCAGCAGCCTCGATTCGACAGGGGACACCGGGGAGCTGTTTTTT. Translating gives CASSLDSTGDTGELFF.

The chain recombines TRBV19 with TRBJ1-1; 7 bases line up with TRBD1. CDR1 is LNHDA and CDR2 is SQIVND in the germline V gene (reference sequence). The CDR3 sequence is 15 residues long. V gave up 3 bases and J gave up 5 bases; unmatched junction bases: 9. DNA for the CDR3: TGTGCCAGTAGTATGGTGGCAGGGGGAAGGACTGAAGCTTTCTTT. Its protein product is CASSMVAGGRTEAFF.

The chain recombines TRBV19 with TRBJ1-5; 8 bases are shared with TRBD1. V lost 5 bases and J lost 0; bases outside the gene matches: 3. The germline V gene has CDR1 LNHDA and CDR2 SQIVND (reference sequence). This CDR3 comprises 15 residues. The CDR3 DNA sequence: TGTGCCAGTAGTTCACAGGGGGTTAGCAATCAGCCCCAGCATTTT. Its protein is CASSSQGVSNQPQHF. Complete variable domain (other parts from reference TRBV19 and TRBJ1-5): DGGITQSPKYLFRKEGQNVTLSCEQNLNHDAMYWYRQDPGQGLRLIYYSQIVNDFQKGDIAEGYSVSREKKESFPLTVTSAQKNPTAFYLCASSSQGVSNQPQHFGDGTRLSIL.

The V and J genes are TRBV6-5 and TRBJ2-3; D ambiguous. This CDR3 comprises 13 residues. CDR1 and CDR2 (germline): MNHEY, SVGAGI. Between the trimmed V and J ends, which lost 2 bases and 6 bases, there was a span of 9 bases. The CDR3: CASSYDRFDTQYF. The CDR3 DNA reads TGTGCCAGCAGTTACGACCGGTTCGATACGCAGTATTTT.

The gene calls are TRBV11-2 and TRBJ2-1, with D possibly TRBD1 on 5 matching bases. Germline CDR1 and CDR2: SGHAT and FQNNGV. The CDR3 length is 14 residues. The ends were cut back, 3 bases at V and 3 bases at J, with 9 bases in the middle. The CDR3 reads CASSLQQVYNEQFF. The CDR3 coding sequence is TGTGCCAGCAGCTTGCAACAGGTCTACAATGAGCAGTTCTTC.

The table lists this clone with a count of one. This chain joins TRBV11-2 and TRBJ2-1, with D unresolved. Germline V CDR1 and CDR2: SGHAT, FQNNGV. This CDR3 has 14 amino acids. The V end lost 5 bases, the J end lost 4 bases, and 12 bases lay between the germline ends. The CDR3 sequence: CASSPMMGYNEQFF. CDR3 nucleotides: TGTGCCAGCAGCCCGATGATGGGGTACAATGAGCAGTTCTTC.